The 22 T cell receptor beta chains listed next were all sequenced from one sample in a study of blood T cell repertoires in COVID-19. Only in-frame clones appear in the TCRdb table, and some are missing; sequencing was by immunoSEQ multiplex PCR. Altogether some 57,000 clones are present, roughly nine tenths being singletons, with the ten largest covering 1.6%. Source material: peripheral blood. The receptor set was obtained from a man aged 60-69 years with acute or convalescent COVID-19.

This sequence joins TRBV7-2 and TRBJ1-2; no reliable D call. V was trimmed by 0 bases and J by 2 bases, leaving 10 bases between them. The germline V gene has CDR1 SGHTA and CDR2 FQGNSA. This CDR3 spans 15 amino acids. The CDR3 nucleotides are TGTGCCAGCAGCTTAGCTCTGCGTGCGAACTATGGCTACACCTTC. Protein sequence: CASSLALRANYGYTF.

In DNA, the CDR3 is TGTGCCATCAGTGAGTCGATCGGGACAGGAAATTCACCCCTCCACTTT. Amino acids: CAISESIGTGNSPLHF. The chain uses TRBV10-3 and TRBJ1-6, with 8 bases lining up with TRBD1. The CDR3 runs 16 residues. V shed 0 bases and J 7 bases; nucleotides not matched to a gene: 5. The germline CDR1 and CDR2 sequences are ENHRY and SYGVKD.

The chain links TRBV19 to TRBJ2-6; 8 bases are a match to TRBD2. Germline CDR1 and CDR2: LNHDA and SQIVND (reference sequence). Trimming at V came to 7 bases and at J to 0 bases, leaving 5 bases not matched to a gene. The CDR3 loop spans 16 amino acids. This CDR3 reads CASTGGGLSGANVLTF. CDR3 DNA sequence: TGTGCCAGTACCGGGGGGGGTCTCTCTGGGGCCAACGTCCTGACTTTC.

The rearrangement joins TRBV9 to TRBJ1-1; D gene ambiguous. This CDR3 has 14 residues. Trimming removed 3 bases from V and 1 base from J, with 10 bases in between. CDR1 and CDR2 from the germline V gene are SGDLS and YYNGEE. CDR3 nucleotide sequence: TGTGCCAGCAGCGCCTTGGACTGGAACACTGAAGCTTTCTTT. Translating gives CASSALDWNTEAFF.

J is TRBJ2-7 and V is TRBV11-2; D is perhaps TRBD1 (6 bases). The CDR3 totals 13 residues. In germline, CDR1 is SGHAT, CDR2 FQNNGV. The V end lost 5 bases, the J end lost 4 bases, and 12 bases lay between the germline ends. Here the CDR3 DNA reads TGTGCCAGCAGCCCGGACAGCCTGTACGAGCAGTACTTC. As protein: CASSPDSLYEQYF.

This sequence joins TRBV7-9 and TRBJ1-2; TRBD1 matches at 9 bases. This CDR3 is 17 amino acids long. The V segment lost 5 bases and the J segment 7 bases; nucleotides outside the gene matches: 17. Germline V gene sequence: CDR1 SEHNR, CDR2 FQNEAQ (reference sequence). CDR3 residues: CASSKPPRDRAGGGYTF. For the CDR3, the DNA is TGTGCCAGCAGCAAACCGCCTAGGGACAGGGCCGGCGGTGGCTACACCTTC.

The chain has TRBV11-1 and TRBJ1-6; D gene uncertain. Trimming took off 3 bases at V and 9 bases at J, with 9 bases between the two ends. Looked up from germline, CDR1 is SGHAT and CDR2 is FQDESV (reference sequence). The length of the CDR3 is 13 residues. CDR3: CASSFPGGSPLHF. In DNA, the CDR3 is TGTGCCAGCAGCTTCCCGGGAGGTTCACCCCTCCACTTT.

The chain links TRBV19 to TRBJ1-1; the match to TRBD1 covers 7 bases. Germline lookup yields CDR1 LNHDA and CDR2 SQIVND (reference sequence). The CDR3 sequence is 13 residues long. J lost 10 bases, V lost 1 base, and 6 bases had no gene match. The CDR3 sequence: CASSIVRDSAAFF. The CDR3 bases are TGTGCCAGTAGTATAGTCCGGGACAGTGCAGCTTTCTTT.

The genes are TRBV12-5 and TRBJ1-2, with TRBD1 matching 9 bases. Germline CDR1 is LGHNT and CDR2 is FRNRAP. Trimming removed 5 bases from V and 4 bases from J; junction bases left unmatched: 17. The CDR3 consists of 18 residues. The CDR3 is CASGLDWGDRAASYGYTF. The CDR3 nucleotides are TGTGCTAGTGGTCTCGACTGGGGGGACAGGGCCGCGAGCTATGGCTACACCTTC.

This clone came up once. The chain has TRBV7-9 and TRBJ1-1, with a weak D call TRBD1 (5 bases). Per germline, CDR1 SEHNR and CDR2 FQNEAQ (reference sequence). This CDR3 is 16 amino acids long. Trimming cost V 5 bases and J 4 bases, with 20 bases left between them. CDR3: CASSVTTPGGVTEAFF. The DNA for the CDR3 is TGTGCCAGCAGCGTTACAACCCCCGGGGGGGTCACTGAAGCTTTCTTT.

The chain is built from TRBV27 and TRBJ1-2; the D is unclear. Germline assignment: CDR1 MNHEY and CDR2 SMNVEV (reference sequence). Trimming took 5 bases from V and 0 from J, leaving 13 bases between them. The CDR3 loop spans 15 amino acids. The CDR3 nucleotides read TGTGCCAGCAGTCCCCAGCTAGCCACTAACTATGGCTACACCTTC. This gives the protein CASSPQLATNYGYTF.

This chain links TRBV6-5 with TRBJ1-6, with 7 bases matching TRBD1. V lost 4 bases and J lost 9; bases outside the gene matches: 9. The CDR3 is made up of 15 amino acids. Germline V gene sequence: CDR1 MNHEY, CDR2 SVGAGI. Here the CDR3 reads CASSSSGTVGSPLHF. Here the CDR3 DNA reads TGTGCCAGCAGTTCATCCGGGACAGTAGGTTCACCCCTCCACTTT.

This chain joins TRBV5-1 and TRBJ2-5, with 8 bases that match TRBD2. The CDR3 totals 15 residues. Germline CDR1 reads SGHRS; CDR2 reads YFSETQ. V lost 6 bases to trimming and J lost 2 bases; unmatched junction nucleotides: 9. The CDR3 sequence is CASTPSTGGQETQYF. DNA for the CDR3: TGCGCCAGCACCCCGAGTACGGGGGGGCAAGAGACCCAGTACTTC.

The chain carries TRBV4-1 and TRBJ2-7; tentatively, D is TRBD2 (6 bases). V was shortened by 1 base and J by 3 bases, with 13 bases between the two germline ends. Germline CDR1 and CDR2: MGHRA and YSYEKL. CDR3 length equals 15 residues. The CDR3, as DNA: TGCGCCAGCAGCCAAGCACCGGGACTCGTCTACGAGCAGTACTTC. Its translation is CASSQAPGLVYEQYF.

The chain links TRBV15 to TRBJ2-5; D is ambiguous. V was cut by 4 bases and J by 1 base, with 13 bases left in between. CDR1 is LNHNV and CDR2 is YYDKDF in the germline V gene (reference sequence). This CDR3 region has 15 residues. In DNA, the CDR3 is TGTGCCACCAGCAAGGCGAGGAAGGTCCAAGAGACCCAGTACTTC. It codes for CATSKARKVQETQYF.

This clone was seen only once. The chain uses TRBV20-1 and TRBJ1-5, with D tentatively TRBD1 (5 bases). Trimming removed 3 bases from V and 4 bases from J, with 10 bases in between. Germline lookup yields CDR1 DFQATT and CDR2 SNEGSKA (reference sequence). This CDR3 is built from 13 residues. The CDR3 here is CSASMAGNQPQHF. CDR3 in DNA: TGCAGTGCTAGTATGGCAGGGAATCAGCCCCAGCATTTT.

The rearrangement joins TRBV6-5 to TRBJ2-7; tentatively, D is TRBD2 (5 bases). V lost 0 bases and J lost 3, with 6 bases in between. Per germline, CDR1 MNHEY and CDR2 SVGAGI. This CDR3 is 13 amino acids long. The CDR3 sequence is CASSYSRGYEQYF. Written as DNA, the CDR3 is TGTGCCAGCAGTTACTCACGGGGCTACGAGCAGTACTTC.

The chain recombines TRBV7-2 with TRBJ1-5; 9 bases are shared with TRBD1. J was trimmed by 5 bases and V by 0 bases; bases with no gene match: 5. CDR3 length: 16 residues. Per germline, CDR1 SGHTA and CDR2 FQGNSA. CDR3 protein: CASSLANRGRDQPQHF. DNA of the CDR3: TGTGCCAGCAGCTTAGCGAACAGGGGGCGCGATCAGCCCCAGCATTTT. Full variable domain (rest looked up from reference TRBV7-2 and TRBJ1-5): GAGVSQSPSNKVTEKGKDVELRCDPISGHTALYWYRQSLGQGLEFLIYFQGNSAPDKSGLPSDRFSAERTGGSVSTLTIQRTQQEDSAVYLCASSLANRGRDQPQHFGDGTRLSIL.

V usage is TRBV6-1 and J usage is TRBJ1-2, with D maybe TRBD1 (6 bases). V was shortened by 2 bases and J by 4 bases, with 11 bases between the two germline ends. Germline V lookup: CDR1 MNHNS, CDR2 SASEGT. The CDR3 has 14 amino acids. The chain's CDR3 is CASSELTGFYGYTF. CDR3 bases: TGTGCCAGCAGTGAACTGACAGGCTTCTATGGCTACACCTTC.

The V call is TRBV12-3 or TRBV12-4, the J call TRBJ2-1; D remains ambiguous. V was pared by 5 bases and J by 7 bases, with 9 bases between. This CDR3 has 12 residues. The CDR3 protein is CASSPVPNEQFF. In DNA form, the CDR3 reads TGTGCCAGCAGTCCCGTCCCGAATGAGCAGTTCTTC.

The chain links TRBV18 to TRBJ2-6, with a possible D match to TRBD2 (6 bases). Germline CDR1 reads KGHSH; CDR2 reads LQKENI. The V gene lost 3 bases and the J gene lost 2 bases, with 14 bases spanning the gap. There are 17 residues in the CDR3. In DNA, the CDR3 is TGTGCCAGCTCACCCCAGGTGGGGGGAACTGGGGCCAACGTCCTGACTTTC. Translated, it gives CASSPQVGGTGANVLTF.

This clone was seen once. The chain recombines TRBV19 with TRBJ2-7; a possible D gene is TRBD2 (5 bases). Germline CDR1 reads LNHDA; CDR2 reads SQIVND (reference sequence). The CDR3 totals 14 residues. V lost 6 bases and J 4 bases, leaving 16 bases between the germline ends. The CDR3 nucleotides read TGTGCCAGTAGCAAGGCCCCCGAGGGTTACGAGCAGTACTTC. Translated: CASSKAPEGYEQYF.